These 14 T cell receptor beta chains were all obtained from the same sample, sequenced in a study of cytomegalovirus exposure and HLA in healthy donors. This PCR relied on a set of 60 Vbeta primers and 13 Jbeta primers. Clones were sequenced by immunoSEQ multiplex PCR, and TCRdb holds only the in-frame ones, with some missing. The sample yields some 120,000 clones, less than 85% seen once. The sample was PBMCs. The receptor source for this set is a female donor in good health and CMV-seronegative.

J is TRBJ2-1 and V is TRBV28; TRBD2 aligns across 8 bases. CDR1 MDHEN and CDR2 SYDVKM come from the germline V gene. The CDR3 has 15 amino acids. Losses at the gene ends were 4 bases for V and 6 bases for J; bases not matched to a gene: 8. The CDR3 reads CASSSEGREVNEQFF. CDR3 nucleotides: TGTGCCAGCAGTTCCGAGGGGCGGGAGGTCAATGAGCAGTTCTTC.

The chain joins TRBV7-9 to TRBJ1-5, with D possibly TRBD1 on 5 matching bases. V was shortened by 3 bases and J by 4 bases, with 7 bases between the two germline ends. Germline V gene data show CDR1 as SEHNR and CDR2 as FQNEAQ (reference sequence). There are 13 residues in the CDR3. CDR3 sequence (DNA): TGTGCCAGCAGCTTCGGGGGTAATCAGCCCCAGCATTTT. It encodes CASSFGGNQPQHF.

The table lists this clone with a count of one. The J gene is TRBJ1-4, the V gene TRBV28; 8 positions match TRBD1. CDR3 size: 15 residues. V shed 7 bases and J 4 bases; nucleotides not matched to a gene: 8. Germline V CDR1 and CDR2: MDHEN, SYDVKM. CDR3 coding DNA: TGTGCCAGCATGACCAGGGGGCGAGGTAATGAAAAACTGTTTTTT. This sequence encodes CASMTRGRGNEKLFF.

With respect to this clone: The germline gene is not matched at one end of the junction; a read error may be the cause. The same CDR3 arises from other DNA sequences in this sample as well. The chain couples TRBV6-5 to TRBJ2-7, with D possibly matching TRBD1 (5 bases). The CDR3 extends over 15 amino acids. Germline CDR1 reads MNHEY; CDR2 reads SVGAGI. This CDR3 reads CASSSPLAKGNEQYF. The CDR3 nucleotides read TGTGCCAGCAGTTCCCCCTTAGCCAAGGGGAACGAGCAGTATTTC.

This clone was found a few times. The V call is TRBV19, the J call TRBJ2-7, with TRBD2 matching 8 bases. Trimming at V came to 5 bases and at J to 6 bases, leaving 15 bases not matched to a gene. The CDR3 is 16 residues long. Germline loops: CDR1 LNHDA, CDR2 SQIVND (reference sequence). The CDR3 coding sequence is TGTGCCAGTAGTGGTGGGTCGGGGGGGACGCCATCCGAGCAGTACTTC. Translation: CASSGGSGGTPSEQYF.

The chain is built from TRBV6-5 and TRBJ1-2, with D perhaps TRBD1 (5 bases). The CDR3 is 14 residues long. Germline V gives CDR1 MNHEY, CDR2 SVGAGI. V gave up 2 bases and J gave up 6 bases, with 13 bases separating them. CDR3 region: CASSYQGRENGYTF. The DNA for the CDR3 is TGTGCCAGCAGTTACCAGGGCAGGGAAAATGGCTACACCTTC.

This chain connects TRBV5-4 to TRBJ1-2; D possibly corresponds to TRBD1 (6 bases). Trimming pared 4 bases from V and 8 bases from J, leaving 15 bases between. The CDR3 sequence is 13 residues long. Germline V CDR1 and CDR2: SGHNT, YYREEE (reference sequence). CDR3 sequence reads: CASSLLKGDGYTF. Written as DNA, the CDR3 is TGTGCCAGCAGCCTGCTAAAGGGGGACGGCTACACCTTC.

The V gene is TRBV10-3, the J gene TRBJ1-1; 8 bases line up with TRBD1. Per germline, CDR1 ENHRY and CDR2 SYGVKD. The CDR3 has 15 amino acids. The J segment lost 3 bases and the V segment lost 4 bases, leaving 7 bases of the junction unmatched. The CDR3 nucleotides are TGTGCCATCAGTGTAGATGGCAGGGGGCACACTGAAGCTTTCTTT. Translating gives CAISVDGRGHTEAFF.

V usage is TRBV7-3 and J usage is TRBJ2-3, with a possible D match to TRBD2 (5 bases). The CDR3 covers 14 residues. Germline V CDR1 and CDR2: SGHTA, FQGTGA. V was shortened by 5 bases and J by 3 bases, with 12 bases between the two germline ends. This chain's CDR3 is CASSPGSLTDTQYF. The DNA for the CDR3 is TGTGCCAGCAGCCCGGGGTCCCTTACAGATACGCAGTATTTT. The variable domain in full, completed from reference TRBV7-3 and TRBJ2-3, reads GAGVSQTPSNKVTEKGKYVELRCDPISGHTALYWYRQSLGQGPEFLIYFQGTGAADDSGLPNDRFFAVRPEGSVSTLKIQRTERGDSAVYLCASSPGSLTDTQYFGPGTRLTVL.

The CDR3 coding sequence is TGTGCCAGCAGTTTATTAGGACAGGGGGCAGGCACCGGGGAGCTGTTTTTT. Residues: CASSLLGQGAGTGELFF. The chain uses TRBV27 and TRBJ2-2; 11 positions match TRBD1. The germline V gene has CDR1 MNHEY and CDR2 SMNVEV (reference sequence). The CDR3 runs to 17 residues. The junction had 5 bases not matched to a gene; V was cut back by 1 base and J by 4 bases.

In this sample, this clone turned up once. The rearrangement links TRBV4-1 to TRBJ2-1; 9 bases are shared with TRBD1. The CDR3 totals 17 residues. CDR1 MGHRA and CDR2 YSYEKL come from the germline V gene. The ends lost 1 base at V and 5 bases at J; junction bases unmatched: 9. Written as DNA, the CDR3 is TGCGCCAGCAGCCAAGGTGTGGGGACAGGGATCCACAATGAGCAGTTCTTC. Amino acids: CASSQGVGTGIHNEQFF.

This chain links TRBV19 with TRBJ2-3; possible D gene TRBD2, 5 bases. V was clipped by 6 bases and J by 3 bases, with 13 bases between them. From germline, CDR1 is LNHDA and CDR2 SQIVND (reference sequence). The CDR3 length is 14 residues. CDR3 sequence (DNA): TGTGCCAGTAGCCCGGGATATTTTACAGATACGCAGTATTTT. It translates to CASSPGYFTDTQYF.

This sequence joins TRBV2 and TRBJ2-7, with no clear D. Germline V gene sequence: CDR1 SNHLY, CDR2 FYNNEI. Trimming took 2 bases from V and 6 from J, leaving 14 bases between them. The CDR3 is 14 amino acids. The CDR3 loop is CASSEFAGLGEQYF. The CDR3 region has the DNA TGTGCCAGCAGTGAATTCGCAGGTCTGGGCGAGCAGTACTTC.

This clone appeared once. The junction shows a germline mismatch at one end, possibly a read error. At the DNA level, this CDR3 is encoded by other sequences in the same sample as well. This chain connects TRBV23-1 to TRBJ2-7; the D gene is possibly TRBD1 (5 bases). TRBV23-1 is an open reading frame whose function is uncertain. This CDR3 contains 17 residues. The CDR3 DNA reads TGCGCCAGCAGTCATCGCCGACGTCCGGACACCACCTACGAGCAGTACTTT. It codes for CASSHRRRPDTTYEQYF.